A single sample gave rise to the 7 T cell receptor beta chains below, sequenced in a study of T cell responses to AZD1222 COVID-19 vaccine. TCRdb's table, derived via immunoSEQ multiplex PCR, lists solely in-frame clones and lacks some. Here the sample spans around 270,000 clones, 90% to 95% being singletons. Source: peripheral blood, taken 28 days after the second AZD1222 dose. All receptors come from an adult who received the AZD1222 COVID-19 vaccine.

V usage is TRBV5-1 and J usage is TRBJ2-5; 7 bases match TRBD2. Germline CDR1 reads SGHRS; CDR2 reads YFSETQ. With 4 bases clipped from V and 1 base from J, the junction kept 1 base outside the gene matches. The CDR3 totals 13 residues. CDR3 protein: CASSRGVQETQYF. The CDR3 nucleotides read TGCGCCAGCAGCCGGGGGGTCCAAGAGACCCAGTACTTC.

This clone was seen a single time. CDR3 in DNA: TGTGCCAGCACCTCCCGAACTGGACAGAACTATGGCTACACCTTC. As protein: CASTSRTGQNYGYTF. The V and J genes are TRBV6-5 and TRBJ1-2, with D possibly matching TRBD1 (6 bases). Germline V gene data show CDR1 as MNHEY and CDR2 as SVGAGI. The CDR3 length is 15 residues. The V end lost 7 bases, the J end lost 2 bases, and 17 bases lay between the germline ends.

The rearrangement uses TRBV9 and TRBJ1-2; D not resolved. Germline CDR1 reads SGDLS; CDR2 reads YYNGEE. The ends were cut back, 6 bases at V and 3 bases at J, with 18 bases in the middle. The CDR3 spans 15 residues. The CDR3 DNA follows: TGTGCCAGCACCTCAGGTGGGTTCGGCTACTATGGCTACACCTTC. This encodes CASTSGGFGYYGYTF.

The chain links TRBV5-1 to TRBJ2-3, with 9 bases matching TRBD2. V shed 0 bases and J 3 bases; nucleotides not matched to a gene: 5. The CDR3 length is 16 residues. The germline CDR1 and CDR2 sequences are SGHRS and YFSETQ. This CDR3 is CASSLDVAGDTDTQYF. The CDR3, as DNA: TGCGCCAGCAGCTTGGATGTAGCGGGAGATACAGATACGCAGTATTTT. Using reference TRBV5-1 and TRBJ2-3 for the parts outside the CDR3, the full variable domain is KAGVTQTPRYLIKTRGQQVTLSCSPISGHRSVSWYQQTPGQGLQFLFEYFSETQRNKGNFPGRFSGRQFSNSRSEMNVSTLELGDSALYLCASSLDVAGDTDTQYFGPGTRLTVL.

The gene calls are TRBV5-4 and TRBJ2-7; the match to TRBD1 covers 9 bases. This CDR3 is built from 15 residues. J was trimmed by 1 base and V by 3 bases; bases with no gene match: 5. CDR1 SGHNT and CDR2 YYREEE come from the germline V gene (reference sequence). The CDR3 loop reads CASSSGGQGSYEQYF. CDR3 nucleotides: TGTGCCAGCAGCTCTGGGGGACAGGGATCCTACGAGCAGTACTTC.

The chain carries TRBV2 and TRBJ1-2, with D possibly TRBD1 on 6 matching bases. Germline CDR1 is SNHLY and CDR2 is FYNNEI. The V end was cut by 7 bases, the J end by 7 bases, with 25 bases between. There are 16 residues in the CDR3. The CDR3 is CASTPGGAIPIGGYTF. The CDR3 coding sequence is TGTGCCAGCACCCCGGGGGGGGCCATACCCATAGGTGGCTACACCTTC.

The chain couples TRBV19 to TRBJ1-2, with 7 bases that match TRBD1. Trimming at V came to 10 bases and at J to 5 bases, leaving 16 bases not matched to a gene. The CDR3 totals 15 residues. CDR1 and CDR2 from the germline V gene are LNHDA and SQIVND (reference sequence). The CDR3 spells CATGGTETSIYGYTF. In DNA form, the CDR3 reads TGTGCCACCGGAGGGACAGAGACTTCAATTTATGGCTACACCTTC.